One TCR beta chain is described in this entry. Its specificity is unknown. Its ends do not fully match the called genes, so a read error is possible. This CDR3 has 17 residues. The template was RNA from unsorted bulk tissue. Newly diagnosed lung cancer patients had thoracic surgery in China, August–November 2014, without prior chemotherapy. The data are from a study of tumor and adjacent non-tumor tissue in lung cancer. Overall study context: There were around 11 adenocarcinoma, a couple of squamous cell carcinoma and 1 small cell lung cancer cases. Findings of the study overall: Tumor tissue had significantly higher TCR diversity than normal lung.

The library came from three nested PCR rounds adapted from ARM-PCR protocols. TCRdb used MiXCR to reprocess the multiplex PCR reads, holding one entry per CDR3 protein. The table shows tens of thousands of distinct CDR3 sequences, with around 71% occurring only once. The sample consisted of lung tumor tissue. The rearrangement uses TRBV12-3 or TRBV12-4 and TRBJ2-6; D is perhaps TRBD1 or TRBD2 (5 bases each). This TCR derives from a man aged 55 to 70 with non-small cell lung cancer. CDR3 residues: CASSPGISVSGANVQTF. The CDR3 DNA sequence: TGTGCCAGCAGTCCTGGGATTTCTGTCTCCGGGGCCAACGTCCAGACTTTC.